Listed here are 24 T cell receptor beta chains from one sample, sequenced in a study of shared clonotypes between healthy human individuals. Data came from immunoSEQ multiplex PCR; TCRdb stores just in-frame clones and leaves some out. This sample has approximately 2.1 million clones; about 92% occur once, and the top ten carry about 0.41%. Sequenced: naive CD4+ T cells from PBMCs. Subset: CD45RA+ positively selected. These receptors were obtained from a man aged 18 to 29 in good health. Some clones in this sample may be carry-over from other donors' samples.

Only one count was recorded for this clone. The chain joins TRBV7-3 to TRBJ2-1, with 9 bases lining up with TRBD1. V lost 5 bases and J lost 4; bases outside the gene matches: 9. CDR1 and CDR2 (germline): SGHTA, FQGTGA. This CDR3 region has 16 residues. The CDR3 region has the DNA TGTGCCAGCAGCCAAGCTACCGGGACAGGGTACAATGAGCAGTTCTTC. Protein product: CASSQATGTGYNEQFF.

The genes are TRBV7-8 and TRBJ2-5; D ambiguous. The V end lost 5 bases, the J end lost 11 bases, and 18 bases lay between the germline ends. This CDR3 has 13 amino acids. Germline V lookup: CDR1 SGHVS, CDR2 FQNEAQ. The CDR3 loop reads CASSPVTVGLQYF. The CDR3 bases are TGTGCCAGCAGCCCAGTTACCGTGGGCCTGCAGTACTTC.

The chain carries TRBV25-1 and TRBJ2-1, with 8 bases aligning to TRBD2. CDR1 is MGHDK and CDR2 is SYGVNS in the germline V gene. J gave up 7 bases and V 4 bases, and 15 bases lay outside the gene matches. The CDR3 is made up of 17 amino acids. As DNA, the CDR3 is TGTGCCAGCAGTGCGGTAGGGGAAGGACTAGCTGGAAATGAGCAGTTCTTC. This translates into CASSAVGEGLAGNEQFF.

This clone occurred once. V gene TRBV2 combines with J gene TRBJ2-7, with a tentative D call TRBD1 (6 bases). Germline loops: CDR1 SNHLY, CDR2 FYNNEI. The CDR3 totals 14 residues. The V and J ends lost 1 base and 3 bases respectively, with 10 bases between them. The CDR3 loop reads CASSEGGLSYEQYF. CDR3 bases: TGTGCCAGCAGTGAAGGGGGGCTGAGCTACGAGCAGTACTTC. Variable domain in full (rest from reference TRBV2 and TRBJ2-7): EPEVTQTPSHQVTQMGQEVILRCVPISNHLYFYWYRQILGQKVEFLVSFYNNEISEKSEIFDDQFSVERPDGSNFTLKIRSTKLEDSAMYFCASSEGGLSYEQYFGPGTRLTVT.

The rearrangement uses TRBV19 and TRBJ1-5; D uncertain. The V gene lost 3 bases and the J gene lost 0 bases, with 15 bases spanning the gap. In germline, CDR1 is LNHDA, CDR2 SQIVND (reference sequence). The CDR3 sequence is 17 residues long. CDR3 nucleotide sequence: TGTGCCAGTAGTATCCGCGGCCGCAGAAATAGCAATCAGCCCCAGCATTTT. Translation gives CASSIRGRRNSNQPQHF. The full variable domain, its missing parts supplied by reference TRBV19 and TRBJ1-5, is DGGITQSPKYLFRKEGQNVTLSCEQNLNHDAMYWYRQDPGQGLRLIYYSQIVNDFQKGDIAEGYSVSREKKESFPLTVTSAQKNPTAFYLCASSIRGRRNSNQPQHFGDGTRLSIL.

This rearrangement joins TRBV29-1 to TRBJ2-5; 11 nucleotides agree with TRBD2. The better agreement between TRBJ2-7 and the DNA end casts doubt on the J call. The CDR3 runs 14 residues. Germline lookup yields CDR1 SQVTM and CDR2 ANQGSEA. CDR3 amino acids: CSVGTSGATYEQYF. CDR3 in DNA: TGCAGCGTGGGGACTAGCGGAGCTACCTACGAGCAGTACTTC.

In DNA form, the CDR3 reads TGTGCCAGCAGTGGCTTCCAACCCTACGAGCAGTACTTC. Translating it yields CASSGFQPYEQYF. The V and J genes are TRBV2 and TRBJ2-7; D not resolved. Trimming pared 4 bases from V and 2 bases from J, leaving 9 bases between. The CDR3 has 13 residues. Germline CDR1 and CDR2: SNHLY and FYNNEI.

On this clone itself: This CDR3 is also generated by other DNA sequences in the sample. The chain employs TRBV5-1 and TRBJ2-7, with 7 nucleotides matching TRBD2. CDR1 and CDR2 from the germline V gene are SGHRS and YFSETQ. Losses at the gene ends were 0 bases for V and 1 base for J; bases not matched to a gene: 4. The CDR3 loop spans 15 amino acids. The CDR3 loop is CASSLGLAASYEQYF. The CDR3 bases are TGCGCCAGCAGCTTGGGGCTAGCGGCTTCCTACGAGCAGTACTTC.

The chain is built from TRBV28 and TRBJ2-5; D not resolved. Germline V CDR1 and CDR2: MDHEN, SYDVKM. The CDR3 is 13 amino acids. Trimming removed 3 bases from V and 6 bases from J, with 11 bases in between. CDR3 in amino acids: CASSFSRGKTQYF. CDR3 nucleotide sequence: TGTGCCAGCAGTTTTAGTAGAGGAAAGACCCAGTACTTC. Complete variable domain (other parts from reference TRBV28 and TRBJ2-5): DVKVTQSSRYLVKRTGEKVFLECVQDMDHENMFWYRQDPGLGLRLIYFSYDVKMKEKGDIPEGYSVSREKKERFSLILESASTNQTSMYLCASSFSRGKTQYFGPGTRLLVL.

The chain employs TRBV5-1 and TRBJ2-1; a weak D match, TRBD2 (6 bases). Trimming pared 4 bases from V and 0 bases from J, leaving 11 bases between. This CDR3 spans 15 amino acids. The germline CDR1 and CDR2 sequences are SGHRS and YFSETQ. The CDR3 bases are TGCGCCAGCAGCGATAAGCGGGCCTCCTACAATGAGCAGTTCTTC. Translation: CASSDKRASYNEQFF.

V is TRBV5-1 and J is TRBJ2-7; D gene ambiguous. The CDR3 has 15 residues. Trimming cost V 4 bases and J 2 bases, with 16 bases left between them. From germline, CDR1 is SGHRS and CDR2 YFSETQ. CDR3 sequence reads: CASSVQKGSTYEQYF. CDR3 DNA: TGCGCCAGCAGCGTCCAGAAGGGTAGTACCTACGAGCAGTACTTC.

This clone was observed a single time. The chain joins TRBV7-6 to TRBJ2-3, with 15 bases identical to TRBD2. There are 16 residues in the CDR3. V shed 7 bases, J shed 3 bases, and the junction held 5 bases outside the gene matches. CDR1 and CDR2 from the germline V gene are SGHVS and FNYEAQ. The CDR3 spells CASTRTSGRGTDTQYF. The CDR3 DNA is TGTGCCAGCACCCGGACTAGCGGGAGGGGGACAGATACGCAGTATTTT.

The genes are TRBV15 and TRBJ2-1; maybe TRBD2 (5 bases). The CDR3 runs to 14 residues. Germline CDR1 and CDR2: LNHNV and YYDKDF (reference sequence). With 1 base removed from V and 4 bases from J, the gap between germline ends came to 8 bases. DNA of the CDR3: TGTGCCACCAGCAGAGTGGTAGCGTACAATGAGCAGTTCTTC. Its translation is CATSRVVAYNEQFF. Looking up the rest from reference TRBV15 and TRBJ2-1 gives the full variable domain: DAMVIQNPRYQVTQFGKPVTLSCSQTLNHNVMYWYQQKSSQAPKLLFHYYDKDFNNEADTPDNFQSRRPNTSFCFLDIRSPGLGDTAMYLCATSRVVAYNEQFFGPGTRLTVL.

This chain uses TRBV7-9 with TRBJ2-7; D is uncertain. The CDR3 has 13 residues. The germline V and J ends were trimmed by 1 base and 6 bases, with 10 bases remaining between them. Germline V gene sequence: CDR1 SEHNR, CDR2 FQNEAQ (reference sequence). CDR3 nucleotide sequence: TGTGCCAGCAGCTTAGTCGAGTCGGGCGAGCAGTACTTC. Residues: CASSLVESGEQYF.

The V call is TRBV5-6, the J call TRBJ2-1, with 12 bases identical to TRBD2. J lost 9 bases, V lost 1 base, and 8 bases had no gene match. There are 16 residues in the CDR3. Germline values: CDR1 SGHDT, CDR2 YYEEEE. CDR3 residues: CASSLLRTSGMSEQFF. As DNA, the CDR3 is TGTGCCAGCAGCTTGTTACGGACTAGCGGGATGTCTGAGCAGTTCTTC. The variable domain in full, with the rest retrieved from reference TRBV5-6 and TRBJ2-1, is DAGVTQSPTHLIKTRGQQVTLRCSPKSGHDTVSWYQQALGQGPQFIFQYYEEEERQRGNFPDRFSGHQFPNYSSELNVNALLLGDSALYLCASSLLRTSGMSEQFFGPGTRLTVL.

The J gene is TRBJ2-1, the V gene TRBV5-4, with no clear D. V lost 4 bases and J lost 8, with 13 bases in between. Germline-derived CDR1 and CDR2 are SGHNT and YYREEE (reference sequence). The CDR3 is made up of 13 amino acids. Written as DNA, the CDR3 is TGTGCCAGCAGCCCGACTGGGATCGATGAGCAGTTCTTC. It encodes CASSPTGIDEQFF.

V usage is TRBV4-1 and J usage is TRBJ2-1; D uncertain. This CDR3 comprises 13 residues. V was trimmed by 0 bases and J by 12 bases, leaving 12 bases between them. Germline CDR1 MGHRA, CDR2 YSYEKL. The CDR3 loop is CASSQDPTIVQFF. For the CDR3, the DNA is TGCGCCAGCAGCCAAGATCCCACTATCGTGCAGTTCTTC.

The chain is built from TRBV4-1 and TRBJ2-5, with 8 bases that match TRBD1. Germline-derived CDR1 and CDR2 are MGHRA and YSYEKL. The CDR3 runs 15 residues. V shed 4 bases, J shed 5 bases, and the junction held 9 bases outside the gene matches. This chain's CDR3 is CASSPSDRAGETQYF. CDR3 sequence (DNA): TGCGCCAGCAGCCCCTCGGACAGGGCGGGGGAGACCCAGTACTTC.

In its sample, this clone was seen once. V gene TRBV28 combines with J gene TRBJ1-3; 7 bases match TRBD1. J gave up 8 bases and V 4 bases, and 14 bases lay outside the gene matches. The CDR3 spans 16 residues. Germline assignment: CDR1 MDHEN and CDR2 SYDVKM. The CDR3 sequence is CASSYRGLRFIHTIYF. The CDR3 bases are TGTGCCAGCAGTTACAGGGGTCTCCGGTTCATTCACACCATATATTTT.

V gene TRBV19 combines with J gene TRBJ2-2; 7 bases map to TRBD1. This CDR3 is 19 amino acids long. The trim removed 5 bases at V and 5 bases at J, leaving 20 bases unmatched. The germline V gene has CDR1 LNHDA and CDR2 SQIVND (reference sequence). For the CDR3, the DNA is TGTGCCAGTAGTCAACCGGGACAGCTCTCCCCGCTATCTACCGGGGAGCTGTTTTTT. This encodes CASSQPGQLSPLSTGELFF.

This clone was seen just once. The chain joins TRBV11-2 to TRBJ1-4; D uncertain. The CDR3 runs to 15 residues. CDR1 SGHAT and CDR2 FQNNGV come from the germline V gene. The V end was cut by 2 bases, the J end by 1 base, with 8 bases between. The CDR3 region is CASSLKGLTNEKLFF. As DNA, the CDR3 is TGTGCCAGCAGCTTAAAGGGTTTAACTAATGAAAAACTGTTTTTT.

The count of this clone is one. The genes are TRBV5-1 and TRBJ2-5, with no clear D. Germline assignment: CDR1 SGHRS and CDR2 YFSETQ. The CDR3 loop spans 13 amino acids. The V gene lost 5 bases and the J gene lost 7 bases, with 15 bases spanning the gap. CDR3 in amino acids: CASSSDQTGTQYF. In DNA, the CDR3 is TGCGCCAGCAGTTCCGACCAGACGGGGACCCAGTACTTC.

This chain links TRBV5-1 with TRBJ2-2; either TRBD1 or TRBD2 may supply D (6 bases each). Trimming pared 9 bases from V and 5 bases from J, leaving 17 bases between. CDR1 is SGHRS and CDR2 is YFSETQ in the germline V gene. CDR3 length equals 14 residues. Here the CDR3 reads CATQRGERTGELFF. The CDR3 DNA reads TGCGCCACTCAAAGGGGGGAAAGGACCGGGGAGCTGTTTTTT.

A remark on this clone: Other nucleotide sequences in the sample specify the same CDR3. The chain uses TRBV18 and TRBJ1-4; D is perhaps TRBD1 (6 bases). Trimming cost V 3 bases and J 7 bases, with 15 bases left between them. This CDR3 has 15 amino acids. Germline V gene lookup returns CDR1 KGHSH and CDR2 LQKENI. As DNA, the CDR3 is TGTGCCAGCTCACCGGGGACGGGGGGCAGTGAAAAACTGTTTTTT. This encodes CASSPGTGGSEKLFF.